Below are 29 T cell receptor beta chains sequenced from a single sample in a study of Tregs in tolerant kidney transplant recipients. Libraries were prepared by immunoSEQ multiplex PCR; TCRdb keeps only in-frame clonotypes and omits some of them. The sample holds some 66,000 clones, about nine tenths seen once. This specimen was CD8+ T cells from blood, taken before the transplant. These receptor sequences come from a human donor who received a combined kidney and bone marrow transplant.

The chain couples TRBV4-1 to TRBJ2-3; D could derive from TRBD1 or TRBD2 (10 bases each). V lost 3 bases and J lost 2, with 33 bases in between. The CDR3 loop spans 22 amino acids. Looked up from germline, CDR1 is MGHRA and CDR2 is YSYEKL. The DNA for the CDR3 is TGCGCCAGCAGCCACCCCCGGGACAGGGGATCTAGCGGGGGACTTTTCACAGATACGCAGTATTTT. It specifies CASSHPRDRGSSGGLFTDTQYF.

The gene calls are TRBV28 and TRBJ1-2; possibly TRBD1 for D (5 bases). The V gene's germline CDR1 is MDHEN and CDR2 SYDVKM. Trimming shortened V by 3 bases and J by 4 bases, and 12 bases separated the two germline ends. This CDR3 has 14 residues. As DNA, the CDR3 is TGTGCCAGCAGTTTTCAGGGAAGTGGCTATGGCTACACCTTC. Its protein product is CASSFQGSGYGYTF.

The V gene is TRBV9, the J gene TRBJ2-3; tentatively, D is TRBD2 (5 bases). Germline loops: CDR1 SGDLS, CDR2 YYNGEE. The CDR3 contains 13 residues. The V end lost 0 bases, the J end lost 5 bases, and 7 bases lay between the germline ends. The CDR3 spells CASSVGSEDTQYF. The CDR3 nucleotides read TGTGCCAGCAGCGTAGGTAGCGAAGATACGCAGTATTTT.

The rearrangement uses TRBV9 and TRBJ2-7; TRBD1 is a possible D gene (6 bases). The length of the CDR3 is 14 residues. Trimming left V 1 base short and J 2 bases short, with 10 bases between. Looked up from germline, CDR1 is SGDLS and CDR2 is YYNGEE. The DNA for the CDR3 is TGTGCCAGCAGCGTATCAGGGGCCACCTACGAGCAGTACTTC. Amino acid sequence: CASSVSGATYEQYF.

The V call is TRBV6-5, the J call TRBJ1-1, with D tentatively TRBD1 (6 bases). The V end lost 5 bases, the J end lost 6 bases, and 16 bases lay between the germline ends. Germline CDR1 is MNHEY and CDR2 is SVGAGI. The CDR3 has 14 amino acids. CDR3 DNA: TGTGCCAGCAGTCAACAAACAGGGCACTCTGAAGCTTTCTTT. It yields the protein CASSQQTGHSEAFF.

The rearrangement uses TRBV27 and TRBJ1-1; D is unclear. CDR1 and CDR2 (germline): MNHEY, SMNVEV (reference sequence). CDR3 length equals 13 residues. V was shortened by 8 bases and J by 1 base, with 11 bases between the two germline ends. CDR3 in DNA: TGTGCCAGCTTCTCTGGGCCGAACACTGAAGCTTTCTTT. Translating it yields CASFSGPNTEAFF.

Here the CDR3 DNA reads TGCGCCAGCAGCTTGGGGCCACAGGGGTCTGGGGAGCAGTACTTC. Amino acids: CASSLGPQGSGEQYF. This chain connects TRBV5-1 to TRBJ2-7; 7 bases map to TRBD1. Germline V gives CDR1 SGHRS, CDR2 YFSETQ. Trimming removed 0 bases from V and 7 bases from J; junction bases left unmatched: 10. The CDR3 spans 15 residues.

The chain employs TRBV20-1 and TRBJ2-7; D call uncertain. Germline loops: CDR1 DFQATT, CDR2 SNEGSKA (reference sequence). There are 11 residues in the CDR3. V was pared by 3 bases and J by 4 bases, with 7 bases between. CDR3 residues: CSASWAYEQYF. CDR3 nucleotides: TGCAGTGCTAGTTGGGCATACGAGCAGTACTTC.

The rearrangement uses TRBV5-1 and TRBJ2-2; 7 bases map to TRBD2. In germline, CDR1 is SGHRS, CDR2 YFSETQ. J lost 6 bases, V lost 2 bases, and 4 bases had no gene match. This CDR3 is built from 14 residues. The CDR3 coding sequence is TGCGCCAGCAGCTTTTACGGGAGGTCCGGGGAGCTGTTTTTT. As protein: CASSFYGRSGELFF.

Note on this clone: This sample also contains other DNA sequences that code for the same CDR3. The rearrangement links TRBV13 to TRBJ2-5, with D possibly matching TRBD1 (5 bases). The CDR3 consists of 13 residues. Deletions cut 0 bases from V and 3 bases from J, with 5 bases between. Germline V lookup: CDR1 PRHDT, CDR2 FYEKMQ (reference sequence). Here the CDR3 reads CASSLGTEETQYF. Here the CDR3 DNA reads TGTGCCAGCAGCTTAGGGACAGAAGAGACCCAGTACTTC.

This clone has a single count. The chain joins TRBV7-2 to TRBJ2-1; perhaps TRBD1 as D (5 bases). The CDR3 is 16 residues long. Trimming took 4 bases from V and 8 from J, leaving 21 bases between them. Germline V gene sequence: CDR1 SGHTA, CDR2 FQGNSA. This CDR3 is CASSSPTVGWGDEQFF. The CDR3 DNA sequence: TGTGCCAGCAGCTCACCCACGGTCGGCTGGGGCGATGAGCAGTTCTTC.

This chain uses TRBV5-4 with TRBJ2-3; a weak D match, TRBD1 (6 bases). The CDR3 length is 13 residues. CDR1 and CDR2 from the germline V gene are SGHNT and YYREEE (reference sequence). The V and J ends lost 0 bases and 5 bases respectively, with 7 bases between them. The DNA for the CDR3 is TGTGCCAGCAGCTTGGGGACAGAAGATACGCAGTATTTT. Protein: CASSLGTEDTQYF.

The V and J genes are TRBV7-3 and TRBJ2-1; 11 nucleotides match TRBD1. The CDR3 spans 15 residues. The V and J ends lost 1 base and 7 bases, in that order; junction bases with no gene match: 3. Germline lookup yields CDR1 SGHTA and CDR2 FQGTGA. The CDR3 region is CASSLIGQGANEQFF. The CDR3 coding sequence is TGTGCCAGCAGCTTAATTGGACAGGGGGCGAATGAGCAGTTCTTC.

A single count supports this clone. V is TRBV10-3 and J is TRBJ2-2, with 8 positions matching TRBD2. V dropped 6 bases and J dropped 8; count of bases not matched to a gene: 14. There are 16 residues in the CDR3. Per the germline V gene, CDR1 is ENHRY and CDR2 is SYGVKD. The CDR3, as DNA: TGTGCCATCAGCCCCGACTCGGCGGGGGGAGCAGGGGAGCTGTTTTTT. The encoded protein is CAISPDSAGGAGELFF.

V and J are TRBV27 and TRBJ2-5; maybe TRBD1 (6 bases). CDR1 and CDR2 from the germline V gene are MNHEY and SMNVEV (reference sequence). The V gene lost 6 bases and the J gene lost 1 base, with 12 bases spanning the gap. The CDR3 has 14 residues. The CDR3 loop is CASSLRGGQETQYF. The CDR3 DNA reads TGTGCCAGCAGCCTTCGAGGGGGCCAAGAGACCCAGTACTTC.

This chain links TRBV5-1 with TRBJ2-1, with 15 positions matching TRBD2. Germline V gene sequence: CDR1 SGHRS, CDR2 YFSETQ. This CDR3 has 15 amino acids. V gave up 5 bases and J gave up 7 bases; unmatched junction bases: 4. CDR3 bases: TGCGCCAGCAGTTGGACTAGCGGGAGGGGAAATGAGCAGTTCTTC. Translating it yields CASSWTSGRGNEQFF.

The chain joins TRBV7-9 to TRBJ2-7, with D possibly being TRBD1 (6 bases). V dropped 5 bases and J dropped 3 bases, with 14 bases sitting between them. Looked up from germline, CDR1 is SEHNR and CDR2 is FQNEAQ (reference sequence). This CDR3 has 14 amino acids. CDR3 DNA: TGTGCCAGCAGCCCGACAGGACCCCTCTACGAGCAGTACTTC. Translated, it gives CASSPTGPLYEQYF.

V gene TRBV19 combines with J gene TRBJ2-3, with D perhaps TRBD1 (5 bases). The CDR3 sequence is 14 residues long. Germline V gene lookup returns CDR1 LNHDA and CDR2 SQIVND (reference sequence). Trimming cost V 11 bases and J 6 bases, with 21 bases left between them. The CDR3 DNA reads as TGTGCCGTAGATTGGGGCAGGGATGGGGATACGCAGTATTTT. It is translated as CAVDWGRDGDTQYF.

CDR3 DNA sequence: TGTGCCAGCAGCGAAGGGGGGGGAACATACAATGAGCAGTTCTTC. Its translation: CASSEGGGTYNEQFF. The chain combines TRBV9 with TRBJ2-1; TRBD2 is a possible D gene (7 bases). CDR3 length: 15 residues. V was cut by 3 bases and J by 4 bases, with 14 bases left in between. Germline assignment: CDR1 SGDLS and CDR2 YYNGEE.

Notes on this clone: The junction and the germline gene differ at one end; a read error may be behind it. In the same sample, other DNA sequences code for this CDR3. The chain is built from TRBV6-1 and TRBJ1-6; the match to TRBD1 covers 7 bases. CDR3 size: 15 residues. Germline CDR1 reads MNHNS; CDR2 reads SASEGT. CDR3 residues: CASSEARQGYSPLHF. CDR3 DNA: TGTGCCAGCAGTGAAGCGCGACAGGGTTATTCCCCCCTCCACTTT.

V and J are TRBV5-1 and TRBJ1-2; 9 bases are a match to TRBD1. Germline V gene data show CDR1 as SGHRS and CDR2 as YFSETQ. The CDR3 covers 14 residues. With V trimmed by 0 bases and J by 7 bases, 4 bases remained unmatched. CDR3 region: CASSLDRGLGGYTF. CDR3 nucleotides: TGCGCCAGCAGCTTGGACAGGGGGCTGGGTGGCTACACCTTC.

V is TRBV9 and J is TRBJ1-2, with D uncertain. The CDR3 consists of 14 residues. The V and J ends lost 2 bases and 4 bases respectively, with 12 bases between them. Per germline, CDR1 SGDLS and CDR2 YYNGEE. The CDR3 protein is CASSVSPGGYGYTF. The CDR3 region has the DNA TGTGCCAGCAGCGTGAGTCCGGGAGGCTATGGCTACACCTTC. The whole variable domain, filled in from reference TRBV9 and TRBJ1-2, reads DSGVTQTPKHLITATGQRVTLRCSPRSGDLSVYWYQQSLDQGLQFLIQYYNGEERAKGNILERFSAQQFPDLHSELNLSSLELGDSALYFCASSVSPGGYGYTFGSGTRLTVV.

This clone is a singleton in its sample. CDR3 sequence: CASSVDGTGVGEQYF. The CDR3, as DNA: TGTGCCAGCAGCGTAGATGGGACAGGGGTGGGCGAGCAGTACTTC. The chain couples TRBV9 to TRBJ2-7; 10 nucleotides align to TRBD1. This CDR3 has 15 residues. Germline-derived CDR1 and CDR2 are SGDLS and YYNGEE. Trimming took 0 bases from V and 6 from J; bases not matched to a gene: 6.

This chain links TRBV6-5 with TRBJ2-5; perhaps TRBD1 as D (6 bases). Germline V gene sequence: CDR1 MNHEY, CDR2 SVGAGI. This CDR3 region has 14 residues. V gave up 6 bases and J gave up 4 bases, with 15 bases separating them. The CDR3 nucleotides read TGTGCCAGCAGCCAGACAGGAGACGGAGAGACCCAGTACTTC. It translates to CASSQTGDGETQYF.

The rearrangement links TRBV12-5 to TRBJ2-2; 9 positions match TRBD1. This CDR3 contains 16 residues. V lost 7 bases and J lost 5; bases outside the gene matches: 11. Germline V gives CDR1 LGHNT, CDR2 FRNRAP. The CDR3 coding sequence is TGTGCTAGTGTCCCAATGGACAGGGGTCTGACCGGGGAGCTGTTTTTT. Protein product: CASVPMDRGLTGELFF.

This rearrangement joins TRBV27 to TRBJ2-2; 7 positions agree with TRBD1. Germline assignment: CDR1 MNHEY and CDR2 SMNVEV (reference sequence). CDR3 length: 15 residues. J lost 2 bases, V lost 4 bases, and 4 bases had no gene match. The CDR3 region is CASSWTGINTGELFF. CDR3 nucleotide sequence: TGTGCCAGCAGTTGGACAGGTATCAACACCGGGGAGCTGTTTTTT.

The gene calls are TRBV4-2 and TRBJ2-3, with D perhaps matching TRBD2 (6 bases). This CDR3 is 16 amino acids long. The ends were cut back, 3 bases at V and 2 bases at J, with 15 bases in the middle. Per germline, CDR1 LGHNA and CDR2 YNFKEQ. The CDR3 reads CASSHLIAETTDTQYF. CDR3 DNA: TGTGCCAGCAGCCACCTCATAGCGGAGACCACAGATACGCAGTATTTT.

The V and J genes are TRBV19 and TRBJ1-5; D is undetermined. There are 11 residues in the CDR3. Germline V lookup: CDR1 LNHDA, CDR2 SQIVND (reference sequence). Trimming took 5 bases from V and 6 from J, leaving 5 bases between them. The CDR3: CASSSGQPQHF. The CDR3 DNA sequence: TGTGCCAGTAGTTCAGGTCAGCCCCAGCATTTT.

V gene TRBV19 combines with J gene TRBJ1-2; TRBD1 agrees at 10 bases. This CDR3 comprises 13 residues. With 8 bases clipped from V and 4 bases from J, the junction kept 4 bases outside the gene matches. Germline-derived CDR1 and CDR2 are LNHDA and SQIVND (reference sequence). The CDR3 reads CASWDRGGYGYTF. The CDR3, as DNA: TGTGCCAGTTGGGACAGGGGAGGCTATGGCTACACCTTC.